The clone carrying this T cell receptor (beta chain) was counted a few times. Its antigen is as yet unknown. This entry comes from a study of shared clonotypes between healthy human individuals. The wider study: Each donor's CD4 naive and CD4 memory cells filled three plates apiece, CD8 naive two, and CD8 memory one. Broader study findings: Relative to clonotypes present in all four donors, those not shared had lower generation probabilities.

The data were produced by immunoSEQ multiplex PCR, yet TCRdb's version contains in-frame clones alone and is incomplete. The sample comprises roughly 1 million clones, roughly 80% of which are singletons, and roughly 1.4% rests with the top ten. CDR1 and CDR2 (germline): MNHEY, SVGAGI. V was cut by 0 bases and J by 5 bases, with 13 bases left in between. The length of the CDR3 is 15 residues. The TCR was taken from a man aged 18 to 29 in good health. The chain is built from TRBV6-5 and TRBJ1-2, with D possibly being TRBD1 (5 bases). Sequenced sample: memory CD4+ T cells sorted from blood. Subset defined: CD45RA-negative fraction. This chain's CDR3 is CASSYSKGTSYGYTF. The CDR3 DNA follows: TGTGCCAGCAGTTACTCGAAGGGGACTAGTTATGGCTACACCTTC.